This T cell receptor (beta chain) emerged from a study of shared clonotypes between healthy human individuals. Produced via immunoSEQ multiplex PCR; TCRdb's table is partial and in-frame only. This sample has more than 2,000,000 clones, with more than 80% found just once. The CDR3 sequence is 16 residues long. V was pared by 0 bases and J by 1 base, with 12 bases between. Per germline, CDR1 MNHEY and CDR2 SVGAGI. This sequence originates from a man aged 18 to 29 in good health. The rearrangement joins TRBV6-5 to TRBJ1-1; D gene unclear. The sample was naive CD4+ T cells sorted from blood. Subset given: CD45RA+ positively selected. The chain's CDR3 is CASSYSLGTTNTEAFF. Here the CDR3 DNA reads TGTGCCAGCAGTTACTCGCTAGGCACTACGAACACTGAAGCTTTCTTT.